A single sample gave rise to the 12 T cell receptor beta chains below, sequenced in a study of immune evolution from preneoplasia to lung adenocarcinoma. Sequenced by immunoSEQ multiplex PCR; TCRdb stores in-frame clones only, minus some. Among more than 25,000 clones listed, about two thirds were seen once. The material sequenced was FFPE invasive lung adenocarcinoma tissue. The receptors here all came from a person between 55 and 70 years old with invasive lung adenocarcinoma. Some clones in this sample may be carry-over from other donors' samples.

V and J are TRBV19 and TRBJ1-4, with TRBD1 matching 8 bases. Looked up from germline, CDR1 is LNHDA and CDR2 is SQIVND (reference sequence). The CDR3 has 18 amino acids. Losses at the gene ends were 5 bases for V and 8 bases for J; bases not matched to a gene: 19. The CDR3 region is CASSPHLRDQPGGEKLFF. CDR3 DNA sequence: TGTGCCAGTAGTCCGCACCTCCGGGACCAACCAGGGGGCGAAAAACTGTTTTTT.

The chain joins TRBV5-8 to TRBJ1-4; D remains unclear. The germline V gene encodes CDR1 SGHTS and CDR2 YDEGEE. Trimming left V 0 bases short and J 8 bases short, with 11 bases between. The CDR3 loop spans 14 amino acids. Here the CDR3 DNA reads TGTGCCAGCAGCTTGGGATCGCGCCCGGAAAAACTGTTTTTT. It specifies CASSLGSRPEKLFF.

About this clone: A junction boundary mismatches the germline segment, possibly from a read error. This chain links TRBV11-2 with TRBJ2-7; 8 bases match TRBD2. Looked up from germline, CDR1 is SGHAT and CDR2 is FQNNGV. CDR3 length: 15 residues. The CDR3 sequence: CASSLVRTSSSEQYF. CDR3 in DNA: TGTGCCAGCAGCTTAGTTCGGACTAGCTCCTCCGAGCAGTACTTC.

The chain combines TRBV5-6 with TRBJ2-5; TRBD1 matches at 8 bases. CDR1 and CDR2 (germline): SGHDT, YYEEEE. J was trimmed by 1 base and V by 0 bases; bases with no gene match: 2. The CDR3 consists of 15 residues. CDR3 in DNA: TGTGCCAGCAGCTTGGAACAGGGGGGCCAAGAGACCCAGTACTTC. Amino acid sequence: CASSLEQGGQETQYF.

This clone occurred a few times. The chain uses TRBV2 and TRBJ1-1; 9 nucleotides match TRBD1. Trimming cost V 10 bases and J 5 bases; bases outside gene matches: 8. From germline, CDR1 is SNHLY and CDR2 FYNNEI. The CDR3 covers 13 residues. In DNA, the CDR3 is TGTGCCACTACAGGGGGCGCGGGAACTGAAGCTTTCTTT. Its translation: CATTGGAGTEAFF.

The chain combines TRBV19 with TRBJ2-7; the D is unclear. The CDR3 runs to 13 residues. Looked up from germline, CDR1 is LNHDA and CDR2 is SQIVND (reference sequence). Trimming shortened V by 11 bases and J by 4 bases, and 18 bases separated the two germline ends. This CDR3 reads CAQHRYRVYEQYF. In nucleotides, the CDR3 is TGTGCCCAGCACCGATACCGGGTTTACGAGCAGTACTTC.

Concerning this clone itself: Other DNA sequences in this specimen translate into the identical CDR3. V and J are TRBV4-1 and TRBJ2-3; 7 bases map to TRBD2. The V and J ends lost 1 base and 5 bases, in that order; junction bases with no gene match: 0. The CDR3 has 13 residues. The V gene's germline CDR1 is MGHRA and CDR2 YSYEKL. CDR3 bases: TGCGCCAGCAGCCAAGGGGGGGGAGATACGCAGTATTTT. Amino acid sequence: CASSQGGGDTQYF.

This clone was seen a handful of times. The chain couples TRBV5-6 to TRBJ1-5; D may be TRBD1 (6 bases). Germline V gene lookup returns CDR1 SGHDT and CDR2 YYEEEE. The CDR3 is made up of 15 amino acids. V was cut by 5 bases and J by 0 bases, with 12 bases left in between. CDR3 protein: CASSRGGLSNQPQHF. The CDR3 DNA sequence: TGTGCCAGCAGTCGGGGGGGGCTTAGCAATCAGCCCCAGCATTTT.

This clone was picked up a small number of times. The rearrangement joins TRBV18 to TRBJ1-5; 7 bases are shared with TRBD1. The CDR3 consists of 16 residues. The V gene end was trimmed by 3 bases and the J gene end by 4 bases; junction bases not matched to a gene: 9. Germline-derived CDR1 and CDR2 are KGHSH and LQKENI. DNA for the CDR3: TGTGCCAGCTCACCGAGGCAGGGGGGGCTGAATCAGCCCCAGCATTTT. Amino acids: CASSPRQGGLNQPQHF.

CDR3 nucleotide sequence: TGCGCCAGCAGTCTTGCCGGTAGCGGTCAGGGAGATACGCAGTATTTT. Its translation: CASSLAGSGQGDTQYF. This chain uses TRBV5-1 with TRBJ2-3, with D tentatively TRBD2 (6 bases). Germline lookup yields CDR1 SGHRS and CDR2 YFSETQ. The CDR3 is 16 residues long. V was trimmed by 5 bases and J by 5 bases, leaving 21 bases between them.

The chain employs TRBV10-3 and TRBJ2-5, with TRBD2 identical over 10 bases. The CDR3 sequence is 16 residues long. Germline lookup yields CDR1 ENHRY and CDR2 SYGVKD. J lost 7 bases, V lost 4 bases, and 12 bases had no gene match. CDR3 sequence (DNA): TGTGCCATCAGTGGGCCGGGACTAGCGCCTTTGGGGACCCAGTACTTC. Translated: CAISGPGLAPLGTQYF.

This clone was picked up a small number of times. V usage is TRBV14 and J usage is TRBJ1-6, with D unclear. V lost 5 bases to trimming and J lost 8 bases, with 10 bases between them. Germline V gene sequence: CDR1 SGHDN, CDR2 FVKESK. CDR3 length: 13 residues. CDR3 sequence (DNA): TGTGCCAGCAGCGTTCGTGGGGATTCACCCCTCCACTTT. This encodes CASSVRGDSPLHF.